One and the same sample provided the 27 T cell receptor beta chains below, sequenced in a study of response to subunit inactivated influenza vaccine (dated by TCRdb to 2016 to 2019). The library was produced with RT-PCR. The sample was run on an Illumina HiSeq 2500. Clones were called with MiXCR by TCRdb after fastp trimmed the public reads at Q25, and only in-frame beta chains were retained. Each CDR3 protein gets just one entry, which takes the most common genes and DNA from the rows behind it. Present in this sample are around 490,000 distinct CDR3 sequences, 7.6% of which were seen just once. Over 10% of the sample lies in the top ten. The sequencing used PBMCs from blood, collected around 25 months after vaccination. The origin of the receptors is a man between 45 and 75 years old who received an inactivated influenza vaccine. Donor details come from another sample of the same person, matched by shared clones.

This clonotype appeared many times. J is TRBJ2-5 and V is TRBV4-3; either TRBD1 or TRBD2 may supply D (6 bases each). CDR3 size: 16 residues. From germline, CDR1 is LGHNA and CDR2 YSLEER. V was trimmed by 3 bases and J by 2 bases, leaving 16 bases between them. CDR3 region: CASSHYAGGTQETQYF. In DNA form, the CDR3 reads TGCGCCAGCAGCCACTACGCCGGAGGGACACAAGAGACCCAGTACTTC.

The table lists this clonotype with many counts. The chain links TRBV2 to TRBJ1-5; D not certain. The CDR3 runs to 14 residues. V dropped 4 bases and J dropped 3 bases, with 10 bases sitting between them. Germline CDR1 SNHLY, CDR2 FYNNEI. The CDR3 is CASSVREINQPQHF. CDR3 bases: TGTGCCAGCAGTGTAAGGGAAATCAATCAGCCCCAGCATTTT. Complete variable domain (other parts from reference TRBV2 and TRBJ1-5): EPEVTQTPSHQVTQMGQEVILRCVPISNHLYFYWYRQILGQKVEFLVSFYNNEISEKSEIFDDQFSVERPDGSNFTLKIRSTKLEDSAMYFCASSVREINQPQHFGDGTRLSIL.

J is TRBJ2-3 and V is TRBV7-2; D remains unclear. The CDR3 has 12 residues. Trimming cost V 3 bases and J 9 bases, with 10 bases left between them. Germline V lookup: CDR1 SGHTA, CDR2 FQGNSA. CDR3 in amino acids: CASSLTQITQYF. The CDR3 DNA sequence: TGTGCCAGCAGCTTGACTCAAATCACGCAGTATTTT. Looking up the rest from reference TRBV7-2 and TRBJ2-3 gives the full variable domain: GAGVSQSPSNKVTEKGKDVELRCDPISGHTALYWYRQSLGQGLEFLIYFQGNSAPDKSGLPSDRFSAERTGGSVSTLTIQRTQQEDSAVYLCASSLTQITQYFGPGTRLTVL.

This clonotype was seen a handful of times. The chain links TRBV20-1 to TRBJ2-3, with D uncertain. Germline CDR1 and CDR2: DFQATT and SNEGSKA (reference sequence). The ends were cut back, 3 bases at V and 2 bases at J, with 12 bases in the middle. The CDR3 runs 14 residues. CDR3 protein: CSASLGAPTDTQYF. The CDR3 coding sequence is TGCAGTGCTAGTCTGGGTGCCCCCACAGATACGCAGTATTTT.

This clonotype was seen only a few times. This chain uses TRBV7-9 with TRBJ2-5; D possibly matches TRBD1 or TRBD2 (6 bases each). CDR1 is SEHNR and CDR2 is FQNEAQ in the germline V gene (reference sequence). V gave up 9 bases and J gave up 7 bases, with 15 bases separating them. The CDR3 sequence is 12 residues long. The chain's CDR3 is CASAGGRMTQYF. The CDR3 region has the DNA TGTGCCAGTGCTGGGGGGCGGATGACCCAGTACTTC. Drawing the rest from reference TRBV7-9 and TRBJ2-5, the complete variable domain is DTGVSQNPRHKITKRGQNVTFRCDPISEHNRLYWYRQTLGQGPEFLTYFQNEAQLEKSRLLSDRFSAERPKGSFSTLEIQRTEQGDSAMYLCASAGGRMTQYFGPGTRLLVL.

This clonotype has a handful of counts. This chain links TRBV10-3 with TRBJ2-7; 9 positions agree with TRBD1. Looked up from germline, CDR1 is ENHRY and CDR2 is SYGVKD. Germline trimming cut 9 bases from V and 2 bases from J; bases unmatched to any gene: 2. The CDR3 length is 12 residues. This chain's CDR3 is CAIRQGAYEQYF. The DNA for the CDR3 is TGTGCCATACGACAGGGGGCCTACGAGCAGTACTTC.

Details on this clonotype: One end of the junction fails to match germline, which may point to a read error. This chain connects TRBV7-7 to TRBJ2-1; 14 nucleotides agree with TRBD2. Looked up from germline, CDR1 is SSHAT and CDR2 is FNYEAQ (reference sequence). The CDR3 is made up of 13 amino acids. DNA of the CDR3: TGTGCTAGCAGCACCGGGACTAGCGGGGGGCAGTTCTTC. This translates into CASSTGTSGGQFF.

This clonotype was found a few times. The chain combines TRBV7-2 with TRBJ2-3; D gene unclear. Germline values: CDR1 SGHTA, CDR2 FQGNSA. This CDR3 comprises 14 residues. V lost 5 bases to trimming and J lost 0 bases, with 9 bases between them. The CDR3 DNA follows: TGTGCCAGCAGCCGCTACGACAGCACAGATACGCAGTATTTT. It translates to CASSRYDSTDTQYF.

This clonotype was recorded many times. The gene calls are TRBV27 and TRBJ2-3; 8 bases are a match to TRBD2. The ends lost 8 bases at V and 4 bases at J; junction bases unmatched: 8. The V gene's germline CDR1 is MNHEY and CDR2 SMNVEV (reference sequence). CDR3 length: 14 residues. The CDR3 DNA follows: TGTGCCAGCCGTGGGGGACTAGTCGCAGATACGCAGTATTTT. Translated, it gives CASRGGLVADTQYF.

The chain joins TRBV20-1 to TRBJ2-7; 10 nucleotides align to TRBD2. CDR1 is DFQATT, CDR2 SNEGSKA, per germline (reference sequence). The CDR3 is 15 residues long. V was pared by 0 bases and J by 3 bases, with 5 bases of the junction left unmatched. The CDR3 DNA reads TGCAGTGCTAGAGATTCCGGGACTAGCGACTACGAGCAGTACTTC. It yields the protein CSARDSGTSDYEQYF.

This clonotype was counted at least ten times. V usage is TRBV3-1 and J usage is TRBJ2-7; D remains ambiguous. The germline V gene has CDR1 LGHDT and CDR2 YNNKEL (reference sequence). This CDR3 contains 14 residues. Trimming took 2 bases from V and 0 from J, leaving 8 bases between them. In DNA, the CDR3 is TGTGCCAGCAGCCAACTACAAAGCTCCTACGAGCAGTACTTC. Translation: CASSQLQSSYEQYF.

This clonotype has a count of ten or more. This sequence joins TRBV5-1 and TRBJ1-4, with 7 bases that match TRBD1. The CDR3 length is 14 residues. Germline-derived CDR1 and CDR2 are SGHRS and YFSETQ. With 4 bases clipped from V and 4 bases from J, the junction kept 4 bases outside the gene matches. CDR3 in DNA: TGCGCCAGCAGCGGGGACAGCCTTAATGAAAAACTGTTTTTT. Protein: CASSGDSLNEKLFF.

The chain recombines TRBV2 with TRBJ2-7; no firm D call. This CDR3 spans 11 amino acids. The germline V gene encodes CDR1 SNHLY and CDR2 FYNNEI. Trimming shortened V by 9 bases and J by 5 bases, and 11 bases separated the two germline ends. The CDR3: CASGPGNEQYF. The CDR3 region has the DNA TGTGCCAGTGGCCCCGGAAACGAGCAGTACTTC.

Here the CDR3 DNA reads TGTGCCAGCAGCCCAAACCTTGGGGGGTGGACAGATACGCAGTATTTT. Its translation: CASSPNLGGWTDTQYF. The chain joins TRBV12-3 or TRBV12-4 to TRBJ2-3; a possible D gene is TRBD2 (6 bases). Trimming stripped 6 bases from V and 3 bases from J, with 19 bases between. This CDR3 has 16 amino acids.

V usage is TRBV7-3 and J usage is TRBJ2-2; 14 bases map to TRBD2. The CDR3 sequence is 17 residues long. Trimming cost V 1 base and J 7 bases; bases outside gene matches: 5. Per germline, CDR1 SGHTA and CDR2 FQGTGA. CDR3 protein: CASSLSGTSGSIGELFF. The DNA of the CDR3 is TGTGCCAGCAGCTTAAGCGGGACTAGCGGGAGTATCGGGGAGCTGTTTTTT.

This clonotype was seen many times. The chain joins TRBV29-1 to TRBJ2-3; tentatively, D is TRBD1 (6 bases). Trimming pared 5 bases from V and 0 bases from J, leaving 18 bases between. The CDR3 loop spans 16 amino acids. CDR1 SQVTM and CDR2 ANQGSEA come from the germline V gene. CDR3 residues: CSVPSRGTQSTDTQYF. In DNA, the CDR3 is TGCAGCGTTCCGAGTAGGGGGACACAAAGCACAGATACGCAGTATTTT.

This chain connects TRBV6-1 to TRBJ1-5, with TRBD1 matching 9 bases. Per germline, CDR1 MNHNS and CDR2 SASEGT. V was clipped by 2 bases and J by 6 bases; unmatched bases: 5. This CDR3 region has 15 residues. CDR3 DNA sequence: TGTGCCAGCAGTGAACAAGGGACAGGGATTCAGCCCCAGCATTTT. It yields the protein CASSEQGTGIQPQHF.

The J gene is TRBJ2-2, the V gene TRBV4-3; TRBD2 aligns across 8 bases. Germline V gene lookup returns CDR1 LGHNA and CDR2 YSLEER. The CDR3 length is 15 residues. Trimming removed 6 bases from V and 6 bases from J; junction bases left unmatched: 9. CDR3 sequence (DNA): TGCGCCAGCAGTCCCACTCTGCGGGAGGCCGGGGAGCTGTTTTTT. This sequence encodes CASSPTLREAGELFF.

This clonotype came up many times. The chain couples TRBV4-3 to TRBJ2-7; D call uncertain. CDR1 is LGHNA, CDR2 YSLEER, per germline. The CDR3 length is 15 residues. V shed 0 bases and J shed 3 bases, with 12 bases lying between them. The CDR3 reads CASSQDTQHGYEQYF. The CDR3 DNA reads TGCGCCAGCAGCCAAGACACACAGCACGGCTACGAGCAGTACTTC.

A few counts support this clonotype. The chain recombines TRBV4-3 with TRBJ1-2; a weak D match, TRBD1 (5 bases). The CDR3 consists of 13 residues. Trimming shortened V by 6 bases and J by 7 bases, and 15 bases separated the two germline ends. Germline CDR1 and CDR2: LGHNA and YSLEER. In nucleotides, the CDR3 is TGCGCCAGCAGTCAGCTGGGGGGAGCTGGCTACACCTTC. Protein sequence: CASSQLGGAGYTF.

V gene TRBV18 combines with J gene TRBJ2-7; 7 bases fit TRBD1. Trimming cost V 5 bases and J 2 bases; bases outside gene matches: 12. The CDR3 is made up of 16 amino acids. CDR1 KGHSH and CDR2 LQKENI come from the germline V gene. This CDR3 is CASSFAAGTVTYEQYF. In DNA form, the CDR3 reads TGTGCCAGCTCATTCGCGGCCGGGACAGTAACCTACGAGCAGTACTTC.

The chain is built from TRBV3-1 and TRBJ2-7, with TRBD1 matching over 12 bases. CDR3 length equals 14 residues. V lost 1 base, J lost 7 bases, and 2 bases stayed unmatched. In germline, CDR1 is LGHDT, CDR2 YNNKEL (reference sequence). CDR3 region: CASSQGDRGREQYF. The CDR3 coding sequence is TGTGCCAGCAGCCAAGGGGACAGGGGGCGAGAGCAGTACTTC.

The chain links TRBV4-3 to TRBJ1-4; D gene unclear. The CDR3 loop spans 11 amino acids. Germline V gene sequence: CDR1 LGHNA, CDR2 YSLEER. The V and J ends lost 4 bases and 12 bases respectively, with 9 bases between them. Written as DNA, the CDR3 is TGCGCCAGCAGCCGGGCGCAGGAACTGTTTTTT. Its translation: CASSRAQELFF.

The V and J genes are TRBV23-1 and TRBJ2-7; D remains ambiguous. TRBV23-1 is sorted into the ORF group, with uncertain function. V was trimmed by 7 bases and J by 3 bases, leaving 7 bases between them. The CDR3 runs 11 residues. The chain's CDR3 is CASKDGYEQYF. The CDR3 coding sequence is TGCGCCAGCAAGGACGGCTACGAGCAGTACTTC.

This clonotype was observed a few times. The chain employs TRBV14 and TRBJ2-7; D is unclear. Germline V lookup: CDR1 SGHDN, CDR2 FVKESK. The CDR3 is made up of 14 amino acids. The V gene lost 0 bases and the J gene lost 6 bases, with 12 bases spanning the gap. As DNA, the CDR3 is TGTGCCAGCAGCCAAGAAGTCTCGGTCGGCGAGCAGTACTTC. This translates into CASSQEVSVGEQYF. The full variable domain, in which reference TRBV14 and TRBJ2-7 provide the parts outside the CDR3, is EAGVTQFPSHSVIEKGQTVTLRCDPISGHDNLYWYRRVMGKEIKFLLHFVKESKQDESGMPNNRFLAERTGGTYSTLKVQPAELEDSGVYFCASSQEVSVGEQYFGPGTRLTVT.

The chain joins TRBV20-1 to TRBJ2-2, with 7 bases matching TRBD1. This CDR3 spans 13 amino acids. Unmatched junction bases numbered 5, after V lost 5 bases and J lost 5 bases. CDR1 and CDR2 from the germline V gene are DFQATT and SNEGSKA (reference sequence). This CDR3 reads CSAPKTGTGELFF. CDR3 DNA: TGCAGTGCTCCCAAGACAGGGACCGGGGAGCTGTTTTTT.

There are a few counts of this clonotype. The chain carries TRBV7-2 and TRBJ2-1; 8 bases match TRBD2. This CDR3 comprises 16 residues. With 1 base clipped from V and 4 bases from J, the junction kept 6 bases outside the gene matches. Germline assignment: CDR1 SGHTA and CDR2 FQGNSA. The CDR3 loop reads CASSLESSGSYNEQFF. In DNA, the CDR3 is TGTGCCAGCAGCTTAGAGTCTAGCGGGTCTTACAATGAGCAGTTCTTC.